This T cell receptor beta chain is from a study of preoperative IRX-2 immunotherapy in early breast cancer. This clone is a singleton in its sample. Treatment: preoperative locoregional IRX-2 cytokine immunotherapy. Patients received preoperative, locoregional IRX-2 cytokine immunotherapy in a phase Ib study. Method: immunoSEQ multiplex PCR; TCRdb's copy keeps in-frame clones and lacks some. The sample lists 10,000 to 15,000 clones; roughly 91% were seen once. Germline V gene lookup returns CDR1 MNHEY and CDR2 SVGAGI. CDR3 size: 13 residues. V gave up 2 bases and J gave up 8 bases, with 9 bases separating them.

The clonotype was recovered from a human donor with breast cancer. The sample was collected from a patient treated with IRX-2 immunotherapy. The chain recombines TRBV6-5 with TRBJ1-4; D is uncertain. The CDR3 DNA reads as TGTGCCAGCAGTTACGGAGGGCTAGAAAAACTGTTTTTT. Residues: CASSYGGLEKLFF.